The 20 T cell receptor beta chains reported below all come from one sample, sequenced in a study of OX40 agonist ivuxolimab in advanced cancers. Measured with immunoSEQ multiplex PCR; TCRdb has only the in-frame clones, and not every one. The sample shows 90,000 to 120,000 clones, 80% to 95% of them seen only once. The source was CD4+ or CD8+ T cells sorted from blood, collected in a trial of the OX40 agonist ivuxolimab. Every receptor here comes from an adult with an advanced solid tumor such as melanoma, head and neck, liver or kidney cancer.

CDR3 DNA sequence: TGCAGCGGTCAGGGGAGCTCCTACAATGAGCAGTTCTTC. Protein: CSGQGSSYNEQFF. This sequence joins TRBV29-1 and TRBJ2-1; possible D gene TRBD1, 6 bases. The CDR3 length is 13 residues. Trimming shortened V by 7 bases and J by 0 bases, and 10 bases separated the two germline ends. Germline loops: CDR1 SQVTM, CDR2 ANQGSEA.

The count of this clone is one. The chain uses TRBV12-5 and TRBJ1-2; tentatively, D is TRBD1 (6 bases). V dropped 5 bases and J dropped 6 bases, with 13 bases sitting between them. This CDR3 is built from 13 residues. The germline gives CDR1 LGHNT, CDR2 FRNRAP. CDR3 nucleotide sequence: TGTGCTAGTGGTACAAACAGGGAAAATGGCTACACCTTC. Translated, it gives CASGTNRENGYTF.

This chain uses TRBV6-5 with TRBJ1-4; D is perhaps TRBD1 (5 bases). The CDR3 covers 15 residues. CDR1 MNHEY and CDR2 SVGAGI come from the germline V gene. V was shortened by 4 bases and J by 0 bases, with 9 bases between the two germline ends. The CDR3 DNA follows: TGTGCCAGCAGTTTCACAGGTGCAACTAATGAAAAACTGTTTTTT. Translated, it gives CASSFTGATNEKLFF.

The chain carries TRBV30 and TRBJ2-2, with 9 positions matching TRBD2. Germline-derived CDR1 and CDR2 are GTSNPN and SVGIG (reference sequence). The J segment lost 10 bases and the V segment lost 0 bases, leaving 15 bases of the junction unmatched. The CDR3 covers 17 residues. The CDR3, as DNA: TGTGCCTGGAGTGTACGAGGGCGCCAAGCGGGAGGATTGGAGCTGTTTTTT. It codes for CAWSVRGRQAGGLELFF. Complete variable domain (other parts from reference TRBV30 and TRBJ2-2): SQTIHQWPATLVQPVGSPLSLECTVEGTSNPNLYWYRQAAGRGLQLLFYSVGIGQISSEVPQNLSASRPQDRQFILSSKKLLLSDSGFYLCAWSVRGRQAGGLELFFGEGSRLTVL.

The V call is TRBV5-1, the J call TRBJ2-7; D is unclear. The germline V gene has CDR1 SGHRS and CDR2 YFSETQ. V was clipped by 2 bases and J by 3 bases, with 12 bases between them. The CDR3 consists of 14 residues. This CDR3 is CASSFERDNYEQYF. Here the CDR3 DNA reads TGCGCCAGCAGCTTCGAAAGGGATAACTACGAGCAGTACTTC.

This chain links TRBV29-1 with TRBJ1-1; 7 nucleotides align to TRBD1. The CDR3 totals 13 residues. Germline-derived CDR1 and CDR2 are SQVTM and ANQGSEA. J was trimmed by 5 bases and V by 4 bases; bases with no gene match: 7. CDR3 nucleotides: TGCAGCGTTGTGAACAGGGGTGGAACTGAAGCTTTCTTT. This encodes CSVVNRGGTEAFF.

The rearrangement links TRBV5-1 to TRBJ1-1; D ambiguous. Looked up from germline, CDR1 is SGHRS and CDR2 is YFSETQ. Deletions cut 4 bases from V and 5 bases from J, with 15 bases between. This CDR3 is 14 amino acids long. The CDR3 here is CASSRLMTGTEAFF. The CDR3 DNA reads as TGCGCCAGCAGCCGACTAATGACGGGGACTGAAGCTTTCTTT.

The V and J genes are TRBV7-6 and TRBJ2-7; maybe TRBD2 (6 bases). The germline gives CDR1 SGHVS, CDR2 FNYEAQ. The CDR3 is made up of 13 amino acids. V was trimmed by 7 bases and J by 3 bases, leaving 13 bases between them. This chain's CDR3 is CASKPGGSYEQYF. The CDR3 DNA reads TGTGCCAGCAAGCCCGGAGGGAGCTACGAGCAGTACTTC.

J is TRBJ1-2 and V is TRBV6-5; D is ambiguous. Deletions cut 0 bases from V and 8 bases from J, with 7 bases between. CDR3 length: 12 residues. CDR1 and CDR2 (germline): MNHEY, SVGAGI. This CDR3 reads CASSYSAGGYTF. In nucleotides, the CDR3 is TGTGCCAGCAGTTACTCGGCGGGGGGCTACACCTTC.

The CDR3 DNA is TGTGCCAGCTCACCAATGGATAACACTGAAGCTTTCTTT. Protein sequence: CASSPMDNTEAFF. The chain uses TRBV18 and TRBJ1-1; D is ambiguous. CDR1 KGHSH and CDR2 LQKENI come from the germline V gene. The CDR3 runs 13 residues. Trimming took 2 bases from V and 2 from J, leaving 6 bases between them. Variable domain in full (rest from reference TRBV18 and TRBJ1-1): NAGVMQNPRHLVRRRGQEARLRCSPMKGHSHVYWYRQLPEEGLKFMVYLQKENIIDESGMPKERFSAEFPKEGPSILRIQQVVRGDSAAYFCASSPMDNTEAFFGQGTRLTVV.

The gene calls are TRBV18 and TRBJ2-1, with 9 bases that match TRBD2. With 0 bases clipped from V and 4 bases from J, the junction kept 4 bases outside the gene matches. The V gene's germline CDR1 is KGHSH and CDR2 LQKENI. The CDR3 is made up of 16 amino acids. The CDR3 coding sequence is TGTGCCAGCTCACCACCGGGCGGGAGGGATTACAATGAGCAGTTCTTC. This translates into CASSPPGGRDYNEQFF. The complete variable domain, with remaining parts taken from reference TRBV18 and TRBJ2-1, reads NAGVMQNPRHLVRRRGQEARLRCSPMKGHSHVYWYRQLPEEGLKFMVYLQKENIIDESGMPKERFSAEFPKEGPSILRIQQVVRGDSAAYFCASSPPGGRDYNEQFFGPGTRLTVL.

The V call is TRBV19, the J call TRBJ2-3, with a weak D call TRBD2 (5 bases). Germline values: CDR1 LNHDA, CDR2 SQIVND (reference sequence). V lost 0 bases, J lost 2 bases, and 15 bases lay in between. CDR3 size: 17 residues. The CDR3 bases are TGTGCCAGTAGTATAGATCTTGGGAGCCAAAACACAGATACGCAGTATTTT. This codes for CASSIDLGSQNTDTQYF.

This chain connects TRBV4-2 to TRBJ1-4; no firm D call. V lost 4 bases to trimming and J lost 7 bases, with 19 bases between them. CDR3 length: 16 amino acids. From germline, CDR1 is LGHNA and CDR2 YNFKEQ. The CDR3 here is CASSRNRLTPGEKLFF. As DNA, the CDR3 is TGTGCCAGCAGCCGAAACCGGCTGACACCGGGTGAAAAACTGTTTTTT.

The J gene is TRBJ1-1, the V gene TRBV11-1; tentative D call: TRBD1 (6 bases). In germline, CDR1 is SGHAT, CDR2 FQDESV (reference sequence). The V end was cut by 6 bases, the J end by 8 bases, with 10 bases between. This CDR3 comprises 11 residues. DNA of the CDR3: TGTGCCAGCAGTAATACAGGGGAAGCTTTCTTT. Protein product: CASSNTGEAFF.

This sequence joins TRBV6-1 and TRBJ2-1; the match to TRBD2 covers 9 bases. The ends lost 8 bases at V and 4 bases at J; junction bases unmatched: 9. This CDR3 is built from 15 residues. From germline, CDR1 is MNHNS and CDR2 SASEGT. CDR3 sequence reads: CASLLAGEGYNEQFF. DNA for the CDR3: TGTGCCAGCCTGTTAGCGGGAGAGGGGTACAATGAGCAGTTCTTC.

CDR3 coding DNA: TGTGCCAGCAGGGGGACAGGGGATGAATATGGCTACACCTTC. Translation: CASRGTGDEYGYTF. This chain connects TRBV2 to TRBJ1-2; 10 bases are shared with TRBD1. The CDR3 runs to 14 residues. V trimming: 6 bases; J trimming: 5 bases; junction bases outside the gene matches: 6. CDR1 is SNHLY and CDR2 is FYNNEI in the germline V gene.

This sequence joins TRBV7-6 and TRBJ1-5; a possible D gene is TRBD1 (5 bases). Germline V CDR1 and CDR2: SGHVS, FNYEAQ. V was clipped by 1 base and J by 5 bases, with 12 bases between them. The CDR3 totals 15 residues. The CDR3, as DNA: TGTGCCAGCAGCTTAGGCCCGGGACCCGATCAGCCCCAGCATTTT. Encoded protein: CASSLGPGPDQPQHF.

V and J are TRBV2 and TRBJ1-1; 9 nucleotides line up with TRBD1. The CDR3 runs to 19 residues. In germline, CDR1 is SNHLY, CDR2 FYNNEI. Germline trimming cut 1 base from V and 1 base from J; bases unmatched to any gene: 13. This CDR3 reads CASSEVFRDRVRKNTEAFF. The CDR3 DNA reads TGTGCCAGCAGTGAAGTATTTCGGGACAGGGTTCGAAAGAACACTGAAGCTTTCTTT.

This clone was observed a few times. The J gene is TRBJ1-3, the V gene TRBV18; D not resolved. The ends were cut back, 2 bases at V and 0 bases at J, with 5 bases in the middle. The CDR3 loop spans 14 amino acids. CDR1 KGHSH and CDR2 LQKENI come from the germline V gene. CDR3 amino acids: CASSPSRSGNTIYF. In nucleotides, the CDR3 is TGTGCCAGCTCACCATCACGCTCTGGAAACACCATATATTTT.

The chain carries TRBV5-1 and TRBJ2-1; 11 bases are a match to TRBD1. CDR3 length: 15 residues. Per the germline V gene, CDR1 is SGHRS and CDR2 is YFSETQ. J was trimmed by 9 bases and V by 4 bases; bases with no gene match: 9. The DNA for the CDR3 is TGCGCCAGCAGCCAACCCGGGACAGGGGGTTTTGAGCAGTTCTTC. It translates to CASSQPGTGGFEQFF.